The 10 T cell receptor beta chains below were found in one sample sequenced in a study of Ad26.COV2.S vaccination and SARS-CoV-2 variants. Using immunoSEQ multiplex PCR, the repertoire was profiled, and TCRdb retains in-frame clones only, with some absent. The table records hundreds of thousands of clones, about 90% of them present only once. Treatment defined: 15 to 20 received Ad26.COV2.S at low or high dose, single or two shots; 5 received placebo; per-sample allocation not given. Specimens were obtained on day 63 following the first vaccine or placebo injection. The sequences come from peripheral blood, collected in a trial of Ad26.COV2.S vaccine versus placebo. These receptors were collected from a person aged 18-65 years who received the Ad26.COV2.S COVID-19 vaccine or a placebo.

The chain is built from TRBV12-5 and TRBJ1-1; D remains unclear. This CDR3 comprises 13 residues. V gave up 5 bases and J gave up 1 base, with 8 bases separating them. Looked up from germline, CDR1 is LGHNT and CDR2 is FRNRAP. CDR3 sequence: CASGIDPNTEAFF. In DNA, the CDR3 is TGTGCTAGTGGTATCGACCCGAACACTGAAGCTTTCTTT. The full variable domain, in which reference TRBV12-5 and TRBJ1-1 provide the parts outside the CDR3, is DARVTQTPRHKVTEMGQEVTMRCQPILGHNTVFWYRQTMMQGLELLAYFRNRAPLDDSGMPKDRFSAEMPDATLATLKIQPSEPRDSAVYFCASGIDPNTEAFFGQGTRLTVV.

V usage is TRBV30 and J usage is TRBJ1-1; D gene uncertain. The germline CDR1 and CDR2 sequences are GTSNPN and SVGIG (reference sequence). This CDR3 comprises 15 residues. V was pared by 1 base and J by 1 base, with 13 bases between. Written as DNA, the CDR3 is TGTGCCTGGAGTGAGGTTGGGAGCCCGAACACTGAAGCTTTCTTT. It yields the protein CAWSEVGSPNTEAFF.

This sequence joins TRBV24-1 and TRBJ2-6, with D hard to call. This CDR3 is built from 17 residues. V lost 3 bases and J lost 0, with 11 bases in between. Germline assignment: CDR1 KGHDR and CDR2 SFDVKD. The CDR3 DNA reads as TGTGCCACCAGTGATGGCAGGCTAAGCTCTGGGGCCAACGTCCTGACTTTC. Residues: CATSDGRLSSGANVLTF.

J is TRBJ1-3 and V is TRBV6-1, with 7 nucleotides matching TRBD1. The CDR3 extends over 15 amino acids. The germline gives CDR1 MNHNS, CDR2 SASEGT. V was clipped by 1 base and J by 5 bases; unmatched bases: 5. DNA for the CDR3: TGTGCCAGCAGTGAAGTGTCGACAGGGAGAAACACCATATATTTT. It codes for CASSEVSTGRNTIYF.

This chain joins TRBV19 and TRBJ2-3, with D perhaps matching TRBD1 (7 bases). The CDR3 loop spans 15 amino acids. Germline CDR1 LNHDA, CDR2 SQIVND (reference sequence). V lost 10 bases to trimming and J lost 0 bases, with 17 bases between them. CDR3 region: CATRPGDRSTDTQYF. The CDR3 DNA reads as TGTGCCACACGCCCGGGGGACAGAAGCACAGATACGCAGTATTTT.

CDR3 loop: CASSQDIGSGAGKTGELFF. The CDR3 region has the DNA TGTGCCAGCAGCCAAGATATCGGTAGCGGGGCGGGGAAGACCGGGGAGCTGTTTTTT. The chain combines TRBV4-2 with TRBJ2-2; 8 nucleotides align to TRBD2. The CDR3 sequence is 19 residues long. Trimming took 0 bases from V and 5 from J; bases not matched to a gene: 14. The germline V gene has CDR1 LGHNA and CDR2 YNFKEQ.

The J gene is TRBJ2-5, the V gene TRBV24-1; TRBD2 might be the D (6 bases). Germline CDR1 and CDR2: KGHDR and SFDVKD. V lost 10 bases to trimming and J lost 7 bases, with 30 bases between them. The CDR3 has 17 amino acids. The CDR3, as DNA: TGTGCCACAAAAGTATCCGACCGCGGGACGTCTAAAGTGACCCAGTACTTC. This gives the protein CATKVSDRGTSKVTQYF.

The genes are TRBV6-5 and TRBJ2-7, with 8 bases aligning to TRBD2. Germline values: CDR1 MNHEY, CDR2 SVGAGI. The CDR3 covers 16 residues. The junction had 8 bases not matched to a gene; V was cut back by 3 bases and J by 1 base. The CDR3 here is CASSYRRTSSSYEQYF. Written as DNA, the CDR3 is TGTGCCAGCAGTTATCGTAGGACTAGCTCTTCCTACGAGCAGTACTTC.

V and J are TRBV29-1 and TRBJ1-2; no reliable D call. In germline, CDR1 is SQVTM, CDR2 ANQGSEA. The V end was cut by 6 bases, the J end by 3 bases, with 5 bases between. This CDR3 has 10 amino acids. CDR3 DNA sequence: TGCAGCGTAAATCACTATGGCTACACCTTC. Translation gives CSVNHYGYTF.

The genes are TRBV6-5 and TRBJ2-2; the match to TRBD2 covers 9 bases. CDR1 and CDR2 from the germline V gene are MNHEY and SVGAGI. Trimming removed 6 bases from V and 2 bases from J; junction bases left unmatched: 4. CDR3 size: 15 residues. The CDR3, as DNA: TGTGCCAGCAGGATAGCGGGGGCCAACACCGGGGAGCTGTTTTTT. This translates into CASRIAGANTGELFF.